Below are 24 T cell receptor beta chains sequenced from a single sample in a study of cytomegalovirus exposure and HLA in healthy donors. The PCR used 60 Vbeta and 13 Jbeta primers. Sequencing was performed with immunoSEQ multiplex PCR; in TCRdb, only in-frame clones are kept and a portion is missing. Of 110,000 or so clones detected, roughly 9% appear once; the ten largest clones hold around 6%. The source material was PBMCs. These receptors originate from a woman aged 40 to 50 in good health and CMV-seropositive.

The chain joins TRBV5-1 to TRBJ1-1; D unclear. Per germline, CDR1 SGHRS and CDR2 YFSETQ. V lost 4 bases, J lost 5 bases, and 15 bases lay in between. This CDR3 comprises 14 residues. The CDR3 spells CASSDGGWVTEAFF. Written as DNA, the CDR3 is TGCGCCAGCAGCGACGGAGGATGGGTAACTGAAGCTTTCTTT.

This clone was seen a few times. The chain is built from TRBV7-6 and TRBJ1-1, with a weak D call TRBD1 (5 bases). The germline V gene has CDR1 SGHVS and CDR2 FNYEAQ. The CDR3 is 17 amino acids. V lost 1 base and J 3 bases, leaving 18 bases between the germline ends. CDR3 loop: CASSLDLLGLGDTEAFF. The CDR3 DNA is TGTGCCAGCAGCTTAGACCTCTTGGGACTGGGGGACACTGAAGCTTTCTTT.

This clone appeared a few times. The V and J genes are TRBV6-6 and TRBJ2-3; TRBD2 matches 7 bases. This CDR3 is built from 16 residues. Germline V gene lookup returns CDR1 MNHNY and CDR2 SVGAGI (reference sequence). Trimming removed 2 bases from V and 4 bases from J; junction bases left unmatched: 9. CDR3 residues: CASSYPARLAADTQYF. The CDR3 coding sequence is TGTGCCAGCAGTTACCCCGCCCGACTAGCAGCAGATACGCAGTATTTT.

This clone was observed a few times. The V and J genes are TRBV28 and TRBJ2-7, with 12 bases that match TRBD2. This CDR3 is built from 12 residues. Germline CDR1 MDHEN, CDR2 SYDVKM. V lost 8 bases to trimming and J lost 6 bases; unmatched junction nucleotides: 2. The CDR3 region is CASWGLAGEQYF. The CDR3 coding sequence is TGTGCCAGCTGGGGACTAGCGGGCGAGCAGTACTTC.

This clone has more than one count but fewer than ten. The chain couples TRBV5-1 to TRBJ2-1, with TRBD1 matching 12 bases. Germline V lookup: CDR1 SGHRS, CDR2 YFSETQ. There are 15 residues in the CDR3. V shed 2 bases and J 9 bases; nucleotides not matched to a gene: 6. CDR3 residues: CASSFGTGGLFEQFF. The CDR3, as DNA: TGCGCCAGCAGCTTCGGGACAGGGGGCCTGTTTGAGCAGTTCTTC.

This clone has more than one count but fewer than ten. The chain carries TRBV6-5 and TRBJ1-4; D may be TRBD1 (6 bases). This CDR3 has 14 residues. Germline-derived CDR1 and CDR2 are MNHEY and SVGAGI. With 4 bases removed from V and 11 bases from J, the gap between germline ends came to 17 bases. The CDR3 loop reads CASSFDRKQTKLFF. DNA of the CDR3: TGTGCCAGCAGTTTTGACAGGAAACAGACGAAACTGTTTTTT.

This clone appeared a few times. The chain links TRBV5-1 to TRBJ1-1; 9 bases fit TRBD1. Germline V lookup: CDR1 SGHRS, CDR2 YFSETQ. Germline trimming cut 4 bases from V and 7 bases from J; bases unmatched to any gene: 8. The CDR3 consists of 14 residues. The CDR3 region has the DNA TGCGCCAGCAGCCCACAGGGGGCAGGGGGTGAAGCTTTCTTT. Its protein is CASSPQGAGGEAFF.

The genes are TRBV5-1 and TRBJ2-5; TRBD1 is a possible D gene (5 bases). V lost 0 bases and J lost 2, with 11 bases in between. CDR1 is SGHRS, CDR2 YFSETQ, per germline. The CDR3 spans 15 residues. CDR3 nucleotide sequence: TGCGCCAGCAGCTTGGCGGCAGGGTATCAAGAGACCCAGTACTTC. It translates to CASSLAAGYQETQYF.

V gene TRBV28 combines with J gene TRBJ1-5; 10 nucleotides agree with TRBD1. V was clipped by 8 bases and J by 4 bases; unmatched bases: 5. Germline V CDR1 and CDR2: MDHEN, SYDVKM. There are 14 residues in the CDR3. In DNA form, the CDR3 reads TGTGCCAGCCGGACAGGGGGAATGAATCAGCCCCAGCATTTT. This encodes CASRTGGMNQPQHF.

V and J are TRBV4-1 and TRBJ1-1, with no clear D. This CDR3 spans 15 amino acids. Germline V gene lookup returns CDR1 MGHRA and CDR2 YSYEKL. V shed 1 base and J shed 4 bases, with 13 bases lying between them. CDR3 loop: CASSQVGGPGTEAFF. CDR3 sequence (DNA): TGCGCCAGCAGCCAAGTAGGAGGACCCGGCACTGAAGCTTTCTTT.

The chain uses TRBV5-6 and TRBJ2-5, with TRBD2 identical over 10 bases. After removal of 0 bases from V and 1 base from J, the junction contained 3 bases not matched to a gene. The V gene's germline CDR1 is SGHDT and CDR2 YYEEEE. This CDR3 contains 16 residues. CDR3 nucleotide sequence: TGTGCCAGCAGCTTGGTGGCTAGCGGGGGCCAAGAGACCCAGTACTTC. Its translation: CASSLVASGGQETQYF.

V and J are TRBV5-1 and TRBJ2-7; TRBD1 matches at 8 bases. V lost 0 bases to trimming and J lost 0 bases; unmatched junction nucleotides: 5. The CDR3 spans 16 residues. Per the germline V gene, CDR1 is SGHRS and CDR2 is YFSETQ. CDR3 sequence reads: CASSLVGDRNSYEQYF. For the CDR3, the DNA is TGCGCCAGCAGCTTGGTGGGGGACAGGAACTCCTACGAGCAGTACTTC.

The chain employs TRBV1 and TRBJ2-7; TRBD1 is the table's D call and was not checked against the DNA. TRBV1 is an annotated pseudogene. The CDR3 is made up of 13 amino acids. In DNA form, the CDR3 reads TGCACCAGCAGCCAATTCGACAGGGTCGAGCAGTACTTC. Its protein is CTSSQFDRVEQYF.

This clone was recorded a few times. This rearrangement joins TRBV29-1 to TRBJ2-1; 9 nucleotides line up with TRBD1. The ends lost 4 bases at V and 10 bases at J; junction bases unmatched: 11. CDR3 length: 14 amino acids. Germline CDR1 reads SQVTM; CDR2 reads ANQGSEA. This chain's CDR3 is CSVGGQGNFFEQFF. For the CDR3, the DNA is TGCAGCGTTGGCGGACAGGGGAATTTCTTCGAGCAGTTCTTC.

For this clone: This same CDR3 is encoded by further DNA sequences in the sample. CDR3: CASNRGNTEAFF. The CDR3, as DNA: TGTGCCAGCAATCGGGGGAACACTGAAGCTTTCTTT. The chain joins TRBV6-5 to TRBJ1-1; D call uncertain. Deletions cut 7 bases from V and 1 base from J, with 7 bases between. The CDR3 contains 12 residues. Germline values: CDR1 MNHEY, CDR2 SVGAGI.

The chain carries TRBV4-2 and TRBJ2-6, with D perhaps TRBD1 (6 bases). V was cut by 0 bases and J by 2 bases, with 11 bases left in between. Per germline, CDR1 LGHNA and CDR2 YNFKEQ. The CDR3 spans 17 residues. The CDR3 nucleotides read TGTGCCAGCAGCCAAGATGCAGGGGTGGCTGGGGCCAACGTCCTGACTTTC. Residues: CASSQDAGVAGANVLTF.

A few counts support this clone. This chain uses TRBV6-6 with TRBJ1-1, with TRBD1 as a possible D gene (6 bases). The V gene lost 5 bases and the J gene lost 2 bases, with 15 bases spanning the gap. The germline CDR1 and CDR2 sequences are MNHNY and SVGAGI (reference sequence). The CDR3 extends over 15 amino acids. The CDR3 reads CASSHRELFNTEAFF. CDR3 sequence (DNA): TGTGCCAGCAGTCACAGGGAACTCTTCAACACTGAAGCTTTCTTT.

This clone was detected a few times. This chain uses TRBV5-1 with TRBJ2-3; no clear D. From germline, CDR1 is SGHRS and CDR2 YFSETQ. Trimming removed 4 bases from V and 3 bases from J, with 12 bases in between. This CDR3 comprises 14 residues. CDR3 region: CASSLDIRTDTQYF. The CDR3 DNA is TGCGCCAGCAGCCTTGACATCAGAACAGATACGCAGTATTTT.

V and J are TRBV4-1 and TRBJ1-6, with TRBD1 matching 7 bases. The CDR3 spans 18 residues. The trim removed 2 bases at V and 11 bases at J, leaving 18 bases unmatched. Germline V gives CDR1 MGHRA, CDR2 YSYEKL. CDR3 residues: CASSQPIVRGRVHPPLHF. CDR3 bases: TGCGCCAGCAGCCAACCGATCGTTAGGGGGCGGGTACATCCACCCCTCCACTTT.

This clone was counted only a few times. The CDR3 DNA follows: TGCGCCAGCAGCTTGGCGGGGATGGGTACTGAAGCTTTCTTT. Protein: CASSLAGMGTEAFF. This sequence joins TRBV5-1 and TRBJ1-1; D is unresolved. The CDR3 length is 14 residues. CDR1 is SGHRS and CDR2 is YFSETQ in the germline V gene. Trimming removed 0 bases at V and 5 bases at J, with 11 bases between.

This chain links TRBV6-6 with TRBJ1-4, with 7 positions matching TRBD1. The CDR3 length is 15 residues. Germline CDR1 MNHNY, CDR2 SVGAGI (reference sequence). After removal of 2 bases from V and 7 bases from J, the junction contained 7 bases not matched to a gene. The CDR3 reads CASSYGRQGGEKLFF. In nucleotides, the CDR3 is TGTGCCAGCAGTTACGGGAGACAGGGAGGTGAAAAACTGTTTTTT.

This clone has more than one count but fewer than ten. The gene calls are TRBV7-7 and TRBJ2-3; the match to TRBD2 covers 13 bases. The CDR3 is 16 residues long. Germline trimming cut 4 bases from V and 6 bases from J; bases unmatched to any gene: 7. The germline CDR1 and CDR2 sequences are SSHAT and FNYEAQ (reference sequence). CDR3 sequence: CASSSGLAGAGDTQYF. The CDR3 DNA sequence: TGTGCCAGCAGCTCAGGACTAGCGGGGGCCGGGGATACGCAGTATTTT.

The table lists this clone with a few counts. The V call is TRBV18, the J call TRBJ1-2; 8 nucleotides agree with TRBD1. The J segment lost 4 bases and the V segment lost 3 bases, leaving 10 bases of the junction unmatched. Germline CDR1 and CDR2: KGHSH and LQKENI. CDR3 length equals 16 residues. CDR3: CASSPLLSGGGYGYTF. The CDR3 nucleotides are TGTGCCAGCTCACCCCTCCTGTCAGGGGGCGGCTATGGCTACACCTTC.

This chain joins TRBV15 and TRBJ1-5; 7 bases agree with TRBD1. Germline V gives CDR1 LNHNV, CDR2 YYDKDF (reference sequence). The CDR3 is 15 residues long. Trimming removed 0 bases from V and 7 bases from J; junction bases left unmatched: 6. The CDR3 loop reads CATSRDKGAGQPQHF. The CDR3 DNA follows: TGTGCCACCAGCAGAGATAAGGGGGCCGGACAGCCCCAGCATTTT.